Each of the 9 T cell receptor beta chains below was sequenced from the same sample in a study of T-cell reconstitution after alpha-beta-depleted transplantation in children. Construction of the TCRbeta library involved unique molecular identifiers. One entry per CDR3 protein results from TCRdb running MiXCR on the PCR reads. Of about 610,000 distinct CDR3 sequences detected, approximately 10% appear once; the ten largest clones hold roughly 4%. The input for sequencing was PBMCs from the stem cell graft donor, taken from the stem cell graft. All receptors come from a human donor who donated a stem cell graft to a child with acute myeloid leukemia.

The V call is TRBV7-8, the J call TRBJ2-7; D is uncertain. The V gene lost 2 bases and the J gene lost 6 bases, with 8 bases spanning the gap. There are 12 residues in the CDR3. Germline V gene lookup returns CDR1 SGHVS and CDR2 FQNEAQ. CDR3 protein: CASSLFPLEQYF. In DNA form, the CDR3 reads TGTGCCAGCAGCTTATTCCCCCTCGAGCAGTACTTC.

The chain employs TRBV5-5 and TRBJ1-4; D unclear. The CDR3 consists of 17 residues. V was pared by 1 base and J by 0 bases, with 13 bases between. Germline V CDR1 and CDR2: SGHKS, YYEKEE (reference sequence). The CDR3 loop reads CASSLRGIGATNEKLFF. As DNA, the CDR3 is TGTGCCAGCAGCTTGAGAGGGATTGGGGCAACTAATGAAAAACTGTTTTTT.

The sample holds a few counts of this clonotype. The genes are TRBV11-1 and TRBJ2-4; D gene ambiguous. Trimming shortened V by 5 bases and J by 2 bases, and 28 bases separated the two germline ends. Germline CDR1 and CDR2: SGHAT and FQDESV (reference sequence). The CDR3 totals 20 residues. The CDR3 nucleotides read TGTGCCAGCAGCGGAGAACTGGGTTGGAAGGTTGATTCCTCCAAAAACATTCAGTACTTC. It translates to CASSGELGWKVDSSKNIQYF.

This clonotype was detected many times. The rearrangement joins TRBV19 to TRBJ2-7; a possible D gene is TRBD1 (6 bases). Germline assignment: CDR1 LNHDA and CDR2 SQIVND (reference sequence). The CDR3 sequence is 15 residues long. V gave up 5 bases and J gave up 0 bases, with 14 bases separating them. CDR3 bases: TGTGCCAGTAGTTCCCAGGGGCATACCTCCTACGAGCAGTACTTC. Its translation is CASSSQGHTSYEQYF.

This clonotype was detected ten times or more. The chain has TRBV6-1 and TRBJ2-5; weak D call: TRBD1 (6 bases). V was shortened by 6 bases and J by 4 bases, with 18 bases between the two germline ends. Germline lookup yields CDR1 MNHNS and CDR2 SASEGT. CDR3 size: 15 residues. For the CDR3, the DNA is TGTGCCAGCAGCTCTAATCGGGACACCCGAGAGACCCAGTACTTC. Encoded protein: CASSSNRDTRETQYF.

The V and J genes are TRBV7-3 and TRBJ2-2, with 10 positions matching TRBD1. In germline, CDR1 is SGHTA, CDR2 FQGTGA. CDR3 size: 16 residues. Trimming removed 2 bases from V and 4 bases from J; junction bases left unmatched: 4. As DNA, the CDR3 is TGTGCCAGCAGCTTAGAAGGACAGGGGGTCACCGGGGAGCTGTTTTTT. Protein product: CASSLEGQGVTGELFF.

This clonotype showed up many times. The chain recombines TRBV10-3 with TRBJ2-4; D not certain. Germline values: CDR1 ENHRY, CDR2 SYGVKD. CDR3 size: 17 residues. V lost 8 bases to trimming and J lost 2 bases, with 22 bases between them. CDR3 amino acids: CAILQDRTPSSKNIQYF. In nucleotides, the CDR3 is TGTGCCATCCTGCAGGACCGAACACCATCGTCCAAAAACATTCAGTACTTC.

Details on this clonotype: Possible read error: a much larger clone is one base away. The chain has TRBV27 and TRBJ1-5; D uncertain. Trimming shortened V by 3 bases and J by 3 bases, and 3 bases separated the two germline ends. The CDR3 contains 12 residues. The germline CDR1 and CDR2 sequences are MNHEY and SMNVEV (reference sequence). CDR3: CASSFTNQPQHF. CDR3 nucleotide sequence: TGTGCCAGCAGTTTTACCAATCAGCCCCAGCATTTT.

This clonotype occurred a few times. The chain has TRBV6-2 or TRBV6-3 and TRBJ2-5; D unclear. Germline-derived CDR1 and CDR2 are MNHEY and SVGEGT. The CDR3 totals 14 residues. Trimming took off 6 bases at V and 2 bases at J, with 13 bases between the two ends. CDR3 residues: CASRDPAGQETQYF. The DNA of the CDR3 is TGTGCCAGCAGAGACCCGGCAGGACAAGAGACCCAGTACTTC.